This T cell receptor beta chain was sequenced in a study of control samples from healthy donors and cancer patients. The CDR3 spans 13 residues. Germline V lookup: CDR1 SGHAT, CDR2 FQDESV (reference sequence). V shed 4 bases and J 3 bases; nucleotides not matched to a gene: 3. Only in-frame clones appear in the TCRdb table, and some are missing; sequencing was by immunoSEQ multiplex PCR. The repertoire holds some 130,000 clones, with roughly 89% as singletons. This receptor was obtained from a man aged 18 to 30 in good health. Sequenced input: blood. V is TRBV11-1 and J is TRBJ2-7, with 7 bases matching TRBD2. CDR3 protein: CASSSGGVYEQYF. The DNA for the CDR3 is TGTGCCAGCAGCTCGGGGGGTGTCTACGAGCAGTACTTC.